What follows describes a single T cell receptor (beta chain). This clonotype appeared a few times. The antigen it recognizes is unknown. The record has no base qualities; no much larger clone is one base away. The germline V gene supplies CDR1 MDHEN and CDR2 SYDVKM. The V end loses 2 bases and the J end loses 3 bases, and a stretch of 11 bases separates them. Taken from cysteine to phenylalanine, the CDR3 has 14 residues. Just the 42-base CDR3 DNA is kept, in frame starting at base 1. The donor pool comprised roughly 380 males and over 150 females, all aged about 18 to 40 years. From approximately 160 liters of pooled peripheral blood, peripheral leukocyte polyA+ RNA was isolated. The starting material was a commercial mRNA preparation from normal human peripheral blood leukocytes pooled from 500 or so individuals. The entry originates in a study of massively parallel sequencing of T cell beta chains (dated 2009 in TCRdb). Notes on the research overall: The study profiled human TCR beta CDR3 diversity in peripheral blood using 5'-RACE, Illumina short-read sequencing and a dedicated short-read assembly strategy. On the study overall, not on this receptor specifically: Since the RNA was pooled from many donors, the results capture clonotype abundance averaged across the population rather than the repertoire of any individual. Within the roughly 31,000 distinct clonotypes, single-copy clonotypes accounted for around three fifths of clonotypes but just roughly 17% of assemblies. A single sequence read supported most clonotypes (about 70% of the 33,664), and this single-read support could in principle inflate apparent diversity. The reported gene usage frequencies may have been skewed by preferential PCR amplification of some TRBV and TRBJ sequences. The length of CDR3 beta varied from 21 to 81 nucleotides, with the peak at 45 nucleotides. When the data were subsampled, the number of clonotypes climbed linearly as read number increased, indicating that sequencing depth was far from saturation. Usage of TRBV genes spanned from 0.008% to 0.01% for TRBV17 up to 24.6% for TRBV20-1, while TRBJ usage spanned from around 1.5% for TRBJ2-6 up to roughly 15% for TRBJ2-1. Only about 23,000 (approximately 70%) of the clonotypes could be assigned a unique TRBV gene.

The sequencer was an Illumina Genome Analyzer II. Two rounds of nested PCR with TRBC1/TRBC2-specific primers yielded a RACE product of about 520 bp, which was gel-purified. First-strand cDNA was synthesized with a TRBC-specific primer plus a template-switching oligonucleotide, by which a 5' anchor for RACE was provided. Because the RACE amplicon was too long for direct short-read sequencing, the RACE amplicon was concatemerized by ligation and sheared by sonication. PAGE was used to isolate a size fraction of 100 to 300 bp, and that fraction then underwent shotgun sequencing on the Illumina platform. Sequencing on an Illumina GAII produced 18.8 million 36-nt reads and 21.7 million 50-nt single-end reads in separate runs. In the paper's pipeline: The pooled tens of millions of reads were assembled with iSSAKE using parameters -m 15, -o 2 and -r 0.7. Reads aligning to the ends of Ensembl TRBV gene predictions that carried unmatched junctional bases were used to seed de novo CDR3 beta assemblies. Clonotype abundance was estimated as the number of matching assembled contigs, not raw read depth. Of the assembled clonotypes, roughly 2,100 (about 5.9%) had in-frame stop codons and were removed, leaving about 35,000 productive clonotypes. Sanger sequencing of cloned RACE products gave 300 or so unique TCR sequences, and 69% of them were also found in the Illumina assembly. TCRdb passed the public sequencing reads through fastp at Q25 and MiXCR, retaining productive beta sequences. Rows with one shared CDR3 protein collapse into an entry with the most common genes and DNA. The V and J calls and clone size come from TCRdb's table, not from the authors' own analysis. For this sample the table gives roughly 4,000 distinct CDR3 sequences, of which roughly 38% were detected only once. Around 3.1% of the sample is held by the ten biggest clonotypes.

This clonotype originated in a pool of human donors in good health; the sample was commercial RNA pooled from many donors. The chain couples TRBV28 to TRBJ2-7; TRBD1 is possibly the D segment (6 matching bases). Sequenced material: commercial RNA from peripheral blood pooled from many donors. The CDR3 protein sequence reads: CASSLAGAGYEQYF. The base sequence is TGTGCCAGCAGTTTAGCAGGGGCAGGCTACGAGCAGTACTTC.